These 30 T cell receptor beta chains were all obtained from the same sample, sequenced in a study of CD8+ T cells in alopecia areata. Treatment specified: oral pan-JAK inhibitor, 5-10 mg twice daily. Extracted from the samples, RNA was reverse transcribed into cDNA to serve as the sequencing template. Sequencing used immunoSEQ multiplex PCR; TCRdb keeps in-frame clones, though not all of them. The sample lists some 240,000 clones, more than 45% occurring once. The starting material was CD4+ T cells sorted from blood, obtained at week 4, from a patient treated with tofacitinib. Every receptor here comes from a human donor with alopecia areata.

The chain combines TRBV15 with TRBJ2-1; D gene unclear. The CDR3 has 15 amino acids. Germline assignment: CDR1 LNHNV and CDR2 YYDKDF (reference sequence). The V and J ends lost 3 bases and 6 bases respectively, with 15 bases between them. The chain's CDR3 is CATSSPGSQINEQFF. The DNA for the CDR3 is TGTGCCACCAGCAGCCCCGGGTCTCAAATCAATGAGCAGTTCTTC.

The chain combines TRBV7-9 with TRBJ2-3, with TRBD2 as a possible D gene (7 bases). CDR3 length equals 19 residues. The V gene's germline CDR1 is SEHNR and CDR2 FQNEAQ (reference sequence). Between the trimmed V and J ends, which lost 7 bases and 5 bases, there was a span of 31 bases. CDR3 protein: CASTNPRGQAGAIKDTQYF. CDR3 in DNA: TGTGCCAGCACCAACCCCCGGGGGCAGGCGGGGGCCATTAAAGATACGCAGTATTTT.

This clone was seen at least ten times. The J gene is TRBJ1-4, the V gene TRBV5-1; weak D call: TRBD1 (5 bases). V gave up 1 base and J gave up 7 bases, with 14 bases separating them. CDR3 size: 15 residues. CDR1 is SGHRS and CDR2 is YFSETQ in the germline V gene. The CDR3 is CASSLSGREGEKLFF. CDR3 in DNA: TGCGCCAGCAGCTTGTCCGGCAGGGAGGGTGAAAAACTGTTTTTT.

There are a few counts of this clone. The rearrangement uses TRBV7-8 and TRBJ2-6; 8 bases match TRBD2. The V gene's germline CDR1 is SGHVS and CDR2 FQNEAQ. This CDR3 contains 18 residues. V trimming: 2 bases; J trimming: 0 bases; junction bases outside the gene matches: 6. The CDR3 protein is CASSLIGGGSSGANVLTF. CDR3 nucleotide sequence: TGTGCCAGCAGCTTAATTGGCGGGGGGAGCTCTGGGGCCAACGTCCTGACTTTC.

A few counts support this clone. The V call is TRBV2, the J call TRBJ2-1; 11 nucleotides agree with TRBD2. Germline V gene data show CDR1 as SNHLY and CDR2 as FYNNEI. The CDR3 length is 16 residues. Losses at the gene ends were 7 bases for V and 3 bases for J; bases not matched to a gene: 8. DNA for the CDR3: TGTGCCAGCAACAGGAATCTAGCGGGGGGCTACAATGAGCAGTTCTTC. The encoded protein is CASNRNLAGGYNEQFF.

This chain uses TRBV25-1 with TRBJ1-1; no reliable D call. V dropped 7 bases and J dropped 5 bases, with 11 bases sitting between them. The CDR3 loop spans 12 amino acids. Germline V lookup: CDR1 MGHDK, CDR2 SYGVNS. The CDR3 region has the DNA TGTGCCAGCAACGGGATACGTACTGAAGCTTTCTTT. The encoded protein is CASNGIRTEAFF.

The chain combines TRBV30 with TRBJ1-6; D unresolved. Germline V lookup: CDR1 GTSNPN, CDR2 SVGIG (reference sequence). Trimming removed 4 bases from V and 6 bases from J, with 10 bases in between. This CDR3 has 13 residues. The CDR3, as DNA: TGTGCCTGGACTGGCCTGACTAATTCACCCCTCCACTTT. It codes for CAWTGLTNSPLHF.

The chain carries TRBV30 and TRBJ1-2; no reliable D call. CDR3 length: 13 amino acids. Trimming shortened V by 2 bases and J by 5 bases, and 12 bases separated the two germline ends. The V gene's germline CDR1 is GTSNPN and CDR2 SVGIG (reference sequence). This chain's CDR3 is CAWSLIEGYGYTF. Here the CDR3 DNA reads TGTGCCTGGAGTCTCATAGAGGGTTATGGCTACACCTTC.

The chain has TRBV4-1 and TRBJ2-7; the D is unclear. Trimming shortened V by 2 bases and J by 2 bases, and 10 bases separated the two germline ends. CDR3 length: 14 residues. From germline, CDR1 is MGHRA and CDR2 YSYEKL. CDR3 protein: CASSQNSHTYEQYF. CDR3 bases: TGCGCCAGCAGCCAAAACTCACACACCTACGAGCAGTACTTC.

V and J are TRBV10-3 and TRBJ2-5, with 8 bases lining up with TRBD1. The CDR3 has 12 amino acids. Trimming cost V 7 bases and J 7 bases; bases outside gene matches: 5. Per germline, CDR1 ENHRY and CDR2 SYGVKD. The CDR3 DNA reads as TGTGCCATCAAGACAGGGGAAGGGACCCAGTACTTC. This encodes CAIKTGEGTQYF.

The gene calls are TRBV29-1 and TRBJ2-5; possibly TRBD2 for D (5 bases). The germline V gene has CDR1 SQVTM and CDR2 ANQGSEA. The CDR3 length is 14 residues. The V gene lost 0 bases and the J gene lost 5 bases, with 13 bases spanning the gap. In nucleotides, the CDR3 is TGCAGCGTTGAAGATTTGGCGGGTAGGGAGACCCAGTACTTC. Residues: CSVEDLAGRETQYF.

This clone has more than one count but fewer than ten. The gene calls are TRBV18 and TRBJ1-5; 7 bases are a match to TRBD1. CDR1 is KGHSH and CDR2 is LQKENI in the germline V gene. This CDR3 has 15 amino acids. J gave up 8 bases and V 4 bases, and 11 bases lay outside the gene matches. CDR3 sequence reads: CASSRWGKQGKPQHF. In DNA, the CDR3 is TGTGCCAGCTCACGCTGGGGTAAACAGGGGAAGCCCCAGCATTTT.

V usage is TRBV2 and J usage is TRBJ2-7; 9 positions agree with TRBD2. The CDR3 loop spans 15 amino acids. Trimming at V came to 6 bases and at J to 2 bases, leaving 8 bases not matched to a gene. From germline, CDR1 is SNHLY and CDR2 FYNNEI. The DNA for the CDR3 is TGTGCCAGCAGCCTAGCTAGCGGGGTTGCCTACGAGCAGTACTTC. Its translation: CASSLASGVAYEQYF.

V usage is TRBV11-2 and J usage is TRBJ2-1; D remains ambiguous. The CDR3 is 13 residues long. Germline V CDR1 and CDR2: SGHAT, FQNNGV. V dropped 5 bases and J dropped 5 bases, with 10 bases sitting between them. In DNA form, the CDR3 reads TGTGCCAGCAGCATGGCCCAAAACAATGAGCAGTTCTTC. It is translated as CASSMAQNNEQFF.

The chain couples TRBV4-2 to TRBJ1-1; D remains ambiguous. Germline V gene sequence: CDR1 LGHNA, CDR2 YNFKEQ. There are 15 residues in the CDR3. V shed 2 bases and J shed 1 base, with 11 bases lying between them. The CDR3 region has the DNA TGTGCCAGCAGCCAAAACGTATGGAAGAACACTGAAGCTTTCTTT. Translating gives CASSQNVWKNTEAFF.

The chain couples TRBV29-1 to TRBJ1-2; 7 bases fit TRBD1. The CDR3 sequence is 13 residues long. V lost 0 bases and J lost 7; bases outside the gene matches: 5. Germline-derived CDR1 and CDR2 are SQVTM and ANQGSEA. The CDR3 loop reads CSVEDKGAIGYTF. The CDR3, as DNA: TGCAGCGTTGAAGATAAGGGGGCGATTGGCTACACCTTC.

The chain has TRBV7-9 and TRBJ1-6; TRBD1 aligns across 9 bases. The CDR3 covers 15 residues. CDR1 and CDR2 (germline): SEHNR, FQNEAQ (reference sequence). The junction had 6 bases not matched to a gene; V was cut back by 5 bases and J by 7 bases. CDR3 region: CASSAGQGENSPLHF. The DNA for the CDR3 is TGTGCCAGCAGCGCGGGACAGGGAGAAAATTCACCCCTCCACTTT.

V usage is TRBV2 and J usage is TRBJ2-5; 10 bases line up with TRBD1. V gave up 6 bases and J gave up 4 bases; unmatched junction bases: 5. The CDR3 totals 14 residues. Germline V gives CDR1 SNHLY, CDR2 FYNNEI. The CDR3 loop is CASRGQGTRETQYF. The CDR3 nucleotides are TGTGCCAGCAGGGGACAGGGGACCCGAGAGACCCAGTACTTC.

The chain is built from TRBV30 and TRBJ2-3, with unresolved D. With 4 bases removed from V and 6 bases from J, the gap between germline ends came to 14 bases. The CDR3 has 13 amino acids. Germline V CDR1 and CDR2: GTSNPN, SVGIG (reference sequence). The chain's CDR3 is CAWIAFGSDTQYF. In nucleotides, the CDR3 is TGTGCCTGGATAGCCTTCGGGTCGGATACGCAGTATTTT.

The chain has TRBV5-1 and TRBJ1-1; possibly TRBD1 for D (6 bases). Trimming shortened V by 3 bases and J by 6 bases, and 9 bases separated the two germline ends. The germline V gene has CDR1 SGHRS and CDR2 YFSETQ. This CDR3 comprises 12 residues. CDR3 residues: CASSWDNSEAFF. In nucleotides, the CDR3 is TGCGCCAGCAGCTGGGACAATTCTGAAGCTTTCTTT.

The chain has TRBV12-5 and TRBJ2-5; perhaps TRBD1 as D (5 bases). This CDR3 is 14 amino acids long. The germline CDR1 and CDR2 sequences are LGHNT and FRNRAP. The ends were cut back, 6 bases at V and 5 bases at J, with 16 bases in the middle. CDR3 region: CASGPQGIGETQYF. The CDR3 DNA sequence: TGTGCTAGTGGGCCGCAGGGAATTGGGGAGACCCAGTACTTC. Filled out from reference TRBV12-5 and TRBJ2-5, the complete variable domain reads DARVTQTPRHKVTEMGQEVTMRCQPILGHNTVFWYRQTMMQGLELLAYFRNRAPLDDSGMPKDRFSAEMPDATLATLKIQPSEPRDSAVYFCASGPQGIGETQYFGPGTRLLVL.

V is TRBV4-1 and J is TRBJ2-2; D perhaps matches TRBD2 (7 bases). The germline gives CDR1 MGHRA, CDR2 YSYEKL. This CDR3 has 15 amino acids. Deletions cut 5 bases from V and 4 bases from J, with 14 bases between. This CDR3 reads CASSERRGATGELFF. CDR3 DNA sequence: TGCGCCAGCAGCGAAAGACGGGGGGCCACCGGGGAGCTGTTTTTT.

This chain joins TRBV7-2 and TRBJ2-1, with unresolved D. Germline V CDR1 and CDR2: SGHTA, FQGNSA. This CDR3 has 14 residues. Trimming removed 6 bases from V and 3 bases from J, with 12 bases in between. The DNA of the CDR3 is TGTGCCAGCAGAGGATTGGGATACTACAATGAGCAGTTCTTC. Its protein product is CASRGLGYYNEQFF.

The genes are TRBV30 and TRBJ1-4; no reliable D call. This CDR3 has 11 amino acids. Trimming shortened V by 2 bases and J by 8 bases, and 6 bases separated the two germline ends. Germline V CDR1 and CDR2: GTSNPN, SVGIG (reference sequence). DNA of the CDR3: TGTGCCTGGAGTCACGGGGAAAAACTGTTTTTT. It specifies CAWSHGEKLFF.

The rearrangement joins TRBV9 to TRBJ1-1; 10 bases fit TRBD1. Germline V lookup: CDR1 SGDLS, CDR2 YYNGEE. The CDR3 is made up of 14 amino acids. The V and J ends lost 2 bases and 5 bases, in that order; junction bases with no gene match: 3. The CDR3 nucleotides read TGTGCCAGCAGCGTGGGACAGGGGAAGACTGAAGCTTTCTTT. Translated: CASSVGQGKTEAFF.

This clone was observed a handful of times. V gene TRBV29-1 combines with J gene TRBJ1-1; D is unresolved. The CDR3 loop spans 13 amino acids. Germline V gives CDR1 SQVTM, CDR2 ANQGSEA. Trimming took off 5 bases at V and 0 bases at J, with 10 bases between the two ends. The CDR3 DNA sequence: TGCAGCGTTACTATTGGGGTGAACACTGAAGCTTTCTTT. It yields the protein CSVTIGVNTEAFF.

V and J are TRBV28 and TRBJ2-3, with TRBD2 identical over 14 bases. CDR3 size: 15 residues. V lost 5 bases to trimming and J lost 5 bases; unmatched junction nucleotides: 3. Germline V gene lookup returns CDR1 MDHEN and CDR2 SYDVKM. DNA for the CDR3: TGTGCCAGCAGTGGAGGACTAGCGGGGGGAGATACGCAGTATTTT. Protein product: CASSGGLAGGDTQYF. The variable domain in full, completed from reference TRBV28 and TRBJ2-3, reads DVKVTQSSRYLVKRTGEKVFLECVQDMDHENMFWYRQDPGLGLRLIYFSYDVKMKEKGDIPEGYSVSREKKERFSLILESASTNQTSMYLCASSGGLAGGDTQYFGPGTRLTVL.

The CDR3 here is CASSLLAGRRNEQFF. CDR3 DNA sequence: TGTGCCAGCAGTTTACTAGCGGGAAGGCGCAATGAGCAGTTCTTC. The chain is built from TRBV11-3 and TRBJ2-1, with 10 bases matching TRBD2. V shed 6 bases, J shed 6 bases, and the junction held 8 bases outside the gene matches. CDR1 and CDR2 (germline): SGHNT, YENEEA. This CDR3 is built from 15 residues. Full variable domain (missing parts from reference TRBV11-3 and TRBJ2-1): EAGVVQSPRYKIIEKKQPVAFWCNPISGHNTLYWYLQNLGQGPELLIRYENEEAVDDSQLPKDRFSAERLKGVDSTLKIQPAELGDSAVYLCASSLLAGRRNEQFFGPGTRLTVL.

V usage is TRBV28 and J usage is TRBJ1-1, with TRBD1 identical over 8 bases. Looked up from germline, CDR1 is MDHEN and CDR2 is SYDVKM. The CDR3 extends over 12 amino acids. V lost 8 bases and J lost 2; bases outside the gene matches: 1. The CDR3 sequence: CASGQGNTEAFF. DNA of the CDR3: TGTGCCAGCGGACAGGGAAACACTGAAGCTTTCTTT.

This clone has just a few counts. The chain couples TRBV5-6 to TRBJ1-6; a weak D match, TRBD1 (5 bases). The CDR3 runs to 14 residues. Germline V gene sequence: CDR1 SGHDT, CDR2 YYEEEE. V was trimmed by 4 bases and J by 6 bases, leaving 11 bases between them. The DNA for the CDR3 is TGTGCCAGCAGCGTGGGACTCCCTAATTCACCCCTCCACTTT. Translating it yields CASSVGLPNSPLHF.